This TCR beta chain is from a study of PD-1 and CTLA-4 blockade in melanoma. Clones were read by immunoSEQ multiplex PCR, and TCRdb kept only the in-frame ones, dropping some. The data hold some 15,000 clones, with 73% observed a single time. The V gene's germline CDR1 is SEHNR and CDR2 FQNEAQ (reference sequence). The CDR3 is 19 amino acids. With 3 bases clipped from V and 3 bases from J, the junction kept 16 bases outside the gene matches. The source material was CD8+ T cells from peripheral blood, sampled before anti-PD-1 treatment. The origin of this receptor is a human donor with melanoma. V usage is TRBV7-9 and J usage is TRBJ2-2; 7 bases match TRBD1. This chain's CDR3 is CASSFELGPRGQDTGELFF. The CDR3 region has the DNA TGTGCCAGCAGCTTTGAATTGGGGCCGAGGGGGCAGGACACCGGGGAGCTGTTTTTT.